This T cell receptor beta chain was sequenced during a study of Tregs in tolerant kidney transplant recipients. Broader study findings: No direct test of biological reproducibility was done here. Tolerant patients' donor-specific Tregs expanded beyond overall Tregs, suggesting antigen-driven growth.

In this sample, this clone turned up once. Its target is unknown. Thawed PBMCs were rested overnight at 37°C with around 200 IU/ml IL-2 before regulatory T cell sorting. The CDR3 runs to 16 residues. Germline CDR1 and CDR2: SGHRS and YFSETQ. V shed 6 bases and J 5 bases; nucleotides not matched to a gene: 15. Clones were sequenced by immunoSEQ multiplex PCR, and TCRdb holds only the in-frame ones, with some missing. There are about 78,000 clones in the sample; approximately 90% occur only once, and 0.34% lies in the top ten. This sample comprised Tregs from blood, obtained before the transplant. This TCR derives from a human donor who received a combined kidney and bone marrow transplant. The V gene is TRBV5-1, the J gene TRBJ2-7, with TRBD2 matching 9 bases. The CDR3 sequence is CASTPRGSGRFHEQYF. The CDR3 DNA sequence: TGCGCCAGCACTCCACGGGGGAGCGGGAGGTTCCACGAGCAGTACTTC. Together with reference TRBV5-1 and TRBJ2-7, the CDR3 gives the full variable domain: KAGVTQTPRYLIKTRGQQVTLSCSPISGHRSVSWYQQTPGQGLQFLFEYFSETQRNKGNFPGRFSGRQFSNSRSEMNVSTLELGDSALYLCASTPRGSGRFHEQYFGPGTRLTVT.